This T cell receptor beta chain was profiled in a study of beta chain features in type 1 diabetes. The study's findings and limits: Shorter templates might be favored by PCR, equally in patients and controls.

Details on this clone: Its antigen remains unidentified.

cDNA synthesis used the whole RNA isolate, giving expressed TCRB sequences. Data came from immunoSEQ multiplex PCR; TCRdb stores just in-frame clones and leaves some out. The profile shows 300,000 to 350,000 clones, approximately 15% of them singletons. Sequencing was carried out using central memory CD4+ T cells from blood. The origin of this receptor is a man aged 30 to 45 in good health.

In DNA, the CDR3 is TGTGCCAGCAGGGGACAGGGAAACACTGAAGCTTTCTTT. Its translation is CASRGQGNTEAFF. The chain links TRBV2 to TRBJ1-1; TRBD1 matches at 9 bases. This CDR3 comprises 13 residues. Germline V gene sequence: CDR1 SNHLY, CDR2 FYNNEI. The junction had 1 base not matched to a gene; V was cut back by 6 bases and J by 2 bases.